This T cell receptor (beta chain) was captured by sequencing in a study of graft-versus-host responses after intestinal transplantation. Some clones are missing from TCRdb's copy, which holds only in-frame ones; the method was immunoSEQ multiplex PCR. Among tens of thousands of clones, roughly 92% were seen once, and the ten largest hold roughly 6.7%. V lost 0 bases and J lost 0; bases outside the gene matches: 7. The CDR3 consists of 17 residues. Germline-derived CDR1 and CDR2 are SGHRS and YFSETQ. The origin of this receptor is a human patient who received an intestinal transplant, so some T cells may come from the graft donor. The chain has TRBV5-1 and TRBJ2-3; TRBD2 matches 7 bases. The sample in question was bone marrow, obtained 700 to 850 days after intestinal transplantation. This chain's CDR3 is CASSLGWLAESTDTQYF. The CDR3 region has the DNA TGCGCCAGCAGCTTGGGATGGCTAGCGGAAAGCACAGATACGCAGTATTTT.